This is a list of T cell receptor beta chains from one sample in a study of T cells in Graves' hyperthyroidism and ophthalmopathy. TCRdb processed the multiplex PCR reads anew with MiXCR; each CDR3 protein has one entry. The data hold approximately 350,000 distinct CDR3 sequences, with around 15% observed a single time. Sequencing was carried out using blood. Receptors were obtained from a woman aged 60-70 years with Graves' ophthalmopathy. Both conserved end residues are part of each CDR3. Each record gives: D gene, V gene, CDR3 protein. A D gene is named only where the DNA matches it firmly.

d_call: TRBD2
v_call: TRBV20-1
cdr3_aa: CSAVGTSGNTDTQYF

d_call: NA
v_call: TRBV2
cdr3_aa: CASREKGGSNQPQHF

d_call: NA
v_call: TRBV18
cdr3_aa: CASSPVRDTGYNEQFF

d_call: NA
v_call: TRBV30
cdr3_aa: CAWRYSGGSYEQYF

d_call: TRBD2
v_call: TRBV12-5
cdr3_aa: CASRESGRAGSYNEQFF

d_call: NA
v_call: TRBV5-1
cdr3_aa: CASSEDPGASYEQYF

d_call: TRBD1
v_call: TRBV5-5
cdr3_aa: CASSTQRRPGTGANNEQFF

d_call: TRBD1
v_call: TRBV6-4
cdr3_aa: CASSEGQGSTEAFF

d_call: TRBD2
v_call: TRBV20-1
cdr3_aa: CSARDAKAGGTGELFF

d_call: NA
v_call: TRBV10-3
cdr3_aa: CAISEGGPSTGELFF

d_call: NA
v_call: TRBV9
cdr3_aa: CASSPSRGRGASYEQYF

d_call: NA
v_call: TRBV7-9
cdr3_aa: CASSLYGGGWGTGTEAFF

d_call: NA
v_call: TRBV27
cdr3_aa: CASTLRRQDNSPLHF

d_call: NA
v_call: TRBV20-1
cdr3_aa: CSARKGTGNQPQHF

d_call: NA
v_call: TRBV12-3/TRBV12-4
cdr3_aa: CASSQDRSTDTQYF

d_call: NA
v_call: TRBV3-1
cdr3_aa: CASSQRSSLGTQYF

d_call: NA
v_call: TRBV7-9
cdr3_aa: CASIPRTAPTDTQYF

d_call: NA
v_call: TRBV29-1
cdr3_aa: CSVRPAGDTQYF

d_call: NA
v_call: TRBV18
cdr3_aa: CASSPPRPSPETQYF

d_call: NA
v_call: TRBV6-1
cdr3_aa: CASSHNNQPQHF

d_call: TRBD1
v_call: TRBV20-1
cdr3_aa: CSARAGTALGGYTF

d_call: TRBD2
v_call: TRBV3-1
cdr3_aa: CASSQDRSGDYNEQFF

d_call: NA
v_call: TRBV19
cdr3_aa: CASTHLPGELFF

d_call: TRBD2
v_call: TRBV3-1
cdr3_aa: CASSQSLTSGRNGWGDEQFF

d_call: NA
v_call: TRBV14
cdr3_aa: CASSQARSYGYTF

d_call: NA
v_call: TRBV28
cdr3_aa: CASSSPSGELFF

d_call: TRBD1
v_call: TRBV5-1
cdr3_aa: CASSPPGQGDGYTF

d_call: TRBD1
v_call: TRBV2
cdr3_aa: CASSAQQGSPYEQYF

d_call: TRBD1
v_call: TRBV18
cdr3_aa: CASSLRDRDADTQYF

d_call: NA
v_call: TRBV29-1
cdr3_aa: CSVARSGANVLTF

d_call: NA
v_call: TRBV7-3
cdr3_aa: CASSLLGTSIGGELFF

d_call: NA
v_call: TRBV9
cdr3_aa: CASSANTRETQYF